This T cell receptor (beta chain) is drawn from a study of CD8+ T cells in alopecia areata. This CDR3 is built from 15 residues. The germline CDR1 and CDR2 sequences are LGHNA and YNFKEQ. The junction had 7 bases not matched to a gene; V was cut back by 4 bases and J by 8 bases. The study's findings and limits: TCRs were shared less clearly across patients than in mice, possibly for HLA-related reasons.

A note on this clone: Antigen unknown.

Reverse transcribed after extraction, RNA yielded cDNA as the sequencing template. Repertoires were generated with immunoSEQ multiplex PCR, while TCRdb's copy carries only in-frame clones and drops some. The sample shows roughly 190,000 clones, roughly 60% of them seen only once. The sample's treatment: oral pan-JAK inhibitor, 5-10 mg twice daily. Individuals with alopecia areata gave both lesional scalp punch biopsies and peripheral blood for collection. The sample in question was CD4+ T cells sorted from blood, obtained at week 24, from a patient treated with tofacitinib. The V gene is TRBV4-2, the J gene TRBJ2-1; 11 bases line up with TRBD2. The receptor was derived from a human donor with alopecia areata. The CDR3 here is CASSPRLAGNDEQFF. The CDR3 DNA reads as TGTGCCAGCAGCCCGCGACTAGCGGGGAACGATGAGCAGTTCTTC.